A selection of T cell receptor beta chains follows, all from one sample in a study of cytomegalovirus exposure and HLA in healthy donors. The protocol was immunoSEQ multiplex PCR, while the TCRdb copy is restricted to in-frame clones and leaves out a portion. The sample includes 90,000 to 120,000 clones, about 75% of them seen just once. The sequenced sample consisted of PBMCs. The receptors were gathered from a male donor in good health and CMV-seropositive. CDR3s include the opening cysteine and the closing phenylalanine or tryptophan. D genes are given only for firm matches. Clone size appears in some rows only: once, few, many, or a class for an expanded clone.

-	-	TRBV7-2	TRBJ1-6	TGTGCCAGCAGCCGGGAGGGCGGGACAAATAATTCACCCCTCCACTTT	CASSREGGTNNSPLHF
-	TRBD1	TRBV4-1	TRBJ2-7	TGCGCCAGCAGCCATCCCGGGACAGGGGCTTCCTACGAGCAGTACTTC	CASSHPGTGASYEQYF
-	TRBD1	TRBV13	TRBJ1-3	TGTGCCAGCAGCTTCAGGCGGGGGGACAGGGGTGGAAACACCATATATTTT	CASSFRRGDRGGNTIYF
-	-	TRBV7-8	TRBJ1-5	TGTGCCAGCAGCTCGCTCAGGGATCAGCCCCAGCATTTT	CASSSLRDQPQHF
-	-	TRBV7-2	TRBJ1-4	TGTGCCAGCAGCAACAGGGTTTCTGTTGAAAAACTGTTTTTT	CASSNRVSVEKLFF
-	-	TRBV30	TRBJ2-7	TGTGCCTGGATGGGGTGGAGGGGTTCCTACGAGCAGTACTTC	CAWMGWRGSYEQYF
-	-	TRBV6-1	TRBJ2-3	TGTGCCAGCATGCCAACGGGAGATACGCAGTATTTT	CASMPTGDTQYF
-	-	TRBV19	TRBJ1-2	TGTGCCAGTAAGAACAGGGCTAACTATGGCTACACCTTC	CASKNRANYGYTF
-	TRBD1	TRBV6-1	TRBJ1-3	TGTGCCAGCAGTGCCCGGGACAGCGGTGGAAACACCATATATTTT	CASSARDSGGNTIYF
once	-	TRBV29-1	TRBJ1-2	TGCAGCGTTGACTCGGGTGATGGCTACACCTTC	CSVDSGDGYTF
-	-	TRBV28	TRBJ2-5	TGTGCCAGTACGGGTAACCAAGAGACCCAGTACTTC	CASTGNQETQYF
few	TRBD1	TRBV5-4	TRBJ1-2	TGTGCCAGCAGCTTGGTCGGGACAGCCTATGGCTACACCTTC	CASSLVGTAYGYTF
-	TRBD2	TRBV6-1	TRBJ2-1	TGTGCCAGCACCTGGGGAGGGCCCTACAATGAGCAGTTCTTC	CASTWGGPYNEQFF
-	-	TRBV27	TRBJ1-5	TGTGCCAGCAGTCCCCGCGTCCCTTATGAGGCCCCCTATAGCAATCAGCCCCAGCATTTT	CASSPRVPYEAPYSNQPQHF
-	TRBD2	TRBV7-9	TRBJ2-1	TGTGCCAGCAGCTTAGGGTGGGGAACTAGCGGGGGGGCCCATCAGCAGTTCTTC	CASSLGWGTSGGAHQQFF
few	TRBD1	TRBV6-6	TRBJ2-1	TGTGCCAGCGGGACAGGTGCGACGAATGAGCAGTTCTTC	CASGTGATNEQFF
once	-	TRBV27	TRBJ2-5	TGTGCCAGCAGTCCTCATCCCAGGGGAAGCCAAGAGACCCAGTACTTC	CASSPHPRGSQETQYF
-	-	TRBV7-3	TRBJ2-5	TGTGCCAGCAGCCCAACACCGGGGATGGGGACCCAGTACTTC	CASSPTPGMGTQYF
-	-	TRBV29-1	TRBJ1-2	TGCAGCGTTGATAGGTCAGGGTTCTATGGCTACACCTTC	CSVDRSGFYGYTF
-	TRBD1	TRBV5-6	TRBJ1-1	TGTGCCAGCAGACGACAGGGGGGAGGCGAAGCTTTCTTT	CASRRQGGGEAFF
-	-	TRBV21-1	TRBJ1-2	TGTGCCAGCAGCAAAGACACTAACTATGGCTACACCTTC	CASSKDTNYGYTF
once	TRBD1	TRBV2	TRBJ1-6	TGTGCCAGCAGTAGAGGACAGGGCCGGGGTTCACCCCTCCACTTT	CASSRGQGRGSPLHF
-	TRBD1	TRBV7-2	TRBJ2-7	TGTGCCAGCAGCTCGGGACAGGGACTAACCTACGAGCAGTACTTC	CASSSGQGLTYEQYF
-	-	TRBV7-9	TRBJ2-1	TGTGCCAGCAGCCCTGAGGGATGGGCATACAATGAGCAGTTCTTC	CASSPEGWAYNEQFF
-	-	TRBV28	TRBJ2-3	TGTGCCAGCAGTTGGGCCAAATTTTACACAGATACGCAGTATTTT	CASSWAKFYTDTQYF
-	-	TRBV6-5	TRBJ1-5	TGTGCCAGCAGTTACTCGGAGGGTACAGAGCCCCAGCATTTT	CASSYSEGTEPQHF
-	-	TRBV29-1	TRBJ2-7	TGCAGCGTTCTCCCGGGGACTTTTACCTACGAGCAGTACTTC	CSVLPGTFTYEQYF
-	TRBD1	TRBV30	TRBJ1-2	TGTGCCTGGAGCCCAGACAGGGGGCTTGTTGGTGGCTACACCTTC	CAWSPDRGLVGGYTF
once	-	TRBV7-8	TRBJ2-1	TGTGCCAGCAGTTCCCACCGGAGCTCCTACAATGAGCAGTTCTTC	CASSSHRSSYNEQFF
-	TRBD1	TRBV18	TRBJ1-2	TGTGCCAGCTCACGCCGGGACAGCTTCTATGGCTACACCTTC	CASSRRDSFYGYTF
-	-	TRBV2	TRBJ1-5	TGTGCCAGCACCTCCTTGCGGCAGCCCCAGCATTTT	CASTSLRQPQHF
-	TRBD2	TRBV4-1	TRBJ2-1	TGCGCCAGCAGCATCCAAGCGCCCGGACTAGCGGGCTCCTACAATGAGCAGTTCTTC	CASSIQAPGLAGSYNEQFF
few	TRBD2	TRBV5-5	TRBJ2-5	TGTGCCAGCAGCTTGGGGGGAGGGGAAGAGACCCAGTACTTC	CASSLGGGEETQYF
few	-	TRBV6-5	TRBJ1-5	TGTGCCAGCAGTTACTCGCGTCAGGGGAGACAGCCCCAGCATTTT	CASSYSRQGRQPQHF
-	TRBD1	TRBV30	TRBJ1-1	TGTGCCTGGAGTCTGGGACAGGCGAACACTGAAGCTTTCTTT	CAWSLGQANTEAFF
-	-	TRBV30	TRBJ2-7	TGTGCCTGTAGCTCAAGCTCCTACGAGCAGTACTTC	CACSSSSYEQYF
once	TRBD1	TRBV5-1	TRBJ2-1	TGCGCCAGCAGCTTGGAGGGGACAGGGTACAATGAGCAGTTCTTC	CASSLEGTGYNEQFF
-	-	TRBV6-1	TRBJ1-6	TGTGCCAGCATGGACATAACAGGGAGTGCGTCACCCCTCCACTTT	CASMDITGSASPLHF
-	-	TRBV7-2	TRBJ2-1	TGTGCCAGCAGCTTAGTGGGATTCAGGGGTTCCTACAATGAGCAGTTCTTC	CASSLVGFRGSYNEQFF
-	TRBD1	TRBV9	TRBJ1-4	TGTGCCAGCAGCCAACAGGGGGCGCGTAATGAAAAACTGTTTTTT	CASSQQGARNEKLFF
-	TRBD1	TRBV7-8	TRBJ1-6	TGTGCCAGCAGCTTAGGCAGGGGGAGATCACCCCTCCACTTT	CASSLGRGRSPLHF
-	-	TRBV6-1	TRBJ1-5	TGTGCCAGCACCCCCGCCAGGGTCAATCAGCCCCAGCATTTT	CASTPARVNQPQHF
-	TRBD1	TRBV5-4	TRBJ2-3	TGTGCCAGCAGCAGGGGACAGGGAGTGCCAGGAACGCAGTATTTT	CASSRGQGVPGTQYF
-	-	TRBV25-1	TRBJ1-4	TGTGCCAGCACAGGGCTTGGAGAAAAACTGTTTTTT	CASTGLGEKLFF
-	-	TRBV30	TRBJ2-3	TGTGCCTGGAGTCGTGGGCCAGATACGCAGTATTTT	CAWSRGPDTQYF
-	TRBD2	TRBV14	TRBJ2-3	TGTGCCAGCAGCGACCGTTTACTAGCGGGGGCCTCAGATACGCAGTATTTT	CASSDRLLAGASDTQYF
few	-	TRBV5-5	TRBJ2-1	TGTGCCAGCAGCTCCCCTGAGGGGACAACCGACAATGAGCAGTTCTTC	CASSSPEGTTDNEQFF
few	-	TRBV10-2	TRBJ2-7	TGCGCCAGCGGAGACGGGAGATCCTACGAGCAGTACTTC	CASGDGRSYEQYF
-	-	TRBV9	TRBJ1-1	TGTGCCAGCAGCGCGACCGGGACATTGATCACTGAAGCTTTCTTT	CASSATGTLITEAFF
-	TRBD1	TRBV7-3	TRBJ2-1	TGTGCCAGCACCCCGGGACCGGGACAGGGGAAGAATGAGCAGTTCTTC	CASTPGPGQGKNEQFF
-	TRBD1	TRBV30	TRBJ1-2	TGTGCCTGGAGCTACCGGGACAGGGGGGCGAGTGGCTACACCTTC	CAWSYRDRGASGYTF